This TCR beta chain was documented in a study of technical replicates of blood from a handful of donors. Germline CDR1 and CDR2: SGHNT and YENEEA. The CDR3 length is 16 residues. Deletions cut 3 bases from V and 2 bases from J, with 17 bases between. Assay used: immunoSEQ multiplex PCR; TCRdb lists only in-frame clones, some missing. Among some 87,000 clones listed, about 92% were seen once. V usage is TRBV11-3 and J usage is TRBJ2-7; tentative D call: TRBD1 (6 bases). Sequencing was carried out using T cells isolated from PBMCs. This sequence originates from a human donor in good health. CDR3 sequence (DNA): TGTGCCAGCAGCTTGACAGGCAGGAGCCTTACCTACGAGCAGTACTTC. Protein: CASSLTGRSLTYEQYF.